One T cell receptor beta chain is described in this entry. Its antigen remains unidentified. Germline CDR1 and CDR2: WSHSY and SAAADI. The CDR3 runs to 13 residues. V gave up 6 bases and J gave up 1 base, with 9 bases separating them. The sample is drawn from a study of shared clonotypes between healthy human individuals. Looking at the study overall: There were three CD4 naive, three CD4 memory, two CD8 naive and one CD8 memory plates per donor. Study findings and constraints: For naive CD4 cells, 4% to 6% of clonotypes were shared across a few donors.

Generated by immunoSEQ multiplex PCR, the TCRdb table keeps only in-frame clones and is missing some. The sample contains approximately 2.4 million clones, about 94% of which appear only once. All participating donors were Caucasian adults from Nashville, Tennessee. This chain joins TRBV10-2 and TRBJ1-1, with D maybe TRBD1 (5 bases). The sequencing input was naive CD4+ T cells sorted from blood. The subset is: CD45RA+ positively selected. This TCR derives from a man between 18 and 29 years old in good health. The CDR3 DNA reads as TGCGCCAGCAGAGGGGTTGGGAACACTGAAGCTTTCTTT. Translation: CASRGVGNTEAFF.